The entry that follows covers one T cell receptor (beta chain) sequence. Its antigen specificity is not known. No base quality information exists; no much larger clone differs at one position. Donors were healthy HIV-negative adults with no recently reported acute infections or vaccinations. Only Caucasian adults living in Nashville, Tennessee, USA were represented among the donors. CD4+ T cells were enriched by magnetic negative selection; naive cells were then positively selected on CD45RA, and the negative fraction formed the memory subset. After blood collection by leukapheresis, PBMCs were isolated using Ficoll-Histopaque density gradient centrifugation and then cryopreserved in the vapor phase of liquid nitrogen. Analytical flow cytometry was used to check the purity and quantity of every magnetically sorted T cell population. From each sorted fraction, genomic DNA was isolated and quantified by UV absorbance on a Nanodrop 2000c.

The germline V gene (reference sequence) specifies GTSNPN as CDR1 and SVGIG as CDR2. From the cysteine through the phenylalanine, the CDR3 covers 13 amino acids. CDR3 DNA is the only sequence kept; it has 39 bases, read in frame from the first base. The V end gives up 5 bases and the J end 7 bases, leaving 9 bases in the junction not matched to a gene. These data originate in a study of shared clonotypes between healthy human individuals (dated by TCRdb to about 2020). Broadly, across the study: A few men and two women, aged 18 to 49 years, made up the cohort. For each donor, three plates each were used for CD4 naive and CD4 memory, two plates were used for CD8 naive, and one plate was used for CD8 memory. The study deeply sequenced blood TCR repertoires of several healthy adults to estimate repertoire size and the extent of clonotype sharing between individuals. Libraries were prepared and TCR repertoires were sequenced by different laboratories using diverse techniques, in order to increase sequencing depth and limit assay-specific biases. Leukapheresis yielded between about 0.85 and 10 billion PBMCs per donor.

TCR CDR3 regions were amplified from genomic DNA by multiplex PCR using the deep immunoSEQ assay. Extracted genomic DNA from each cell subset was spread evenly across all wells of several immunoSEQ 96-well plates, with each plate serving as a replicate. For sorted subsets, around 200 ng genomic DNA, equal to about 30,000 T cell genomes, was loaded into each replicate PCR. Purified libraries were quantified with a Qubit 3.0 fluorometer, sized on a Bioanalyzer 2100, and re-quantified with the KAPA Library Quantification kit. Every immunoSEQ 96-well plate was sequenced on a dedicated single-read 150-cycle Illumina NextSeq 550 flow cell. The original pipeline was this. Because the immunoSEQ output included only junctional sequences and no quality scores, the filtering could not be the same as the filtering used for full-length reads. To assign V/J genes and CDR3, sequences were annotated against IMGT germline references using PyIR, a Python wrapper for IgBLAST v1.9. Reads with weak V/J assignments (E-value above 1e-6), missing CDR3, stop codons, out-of-frame junctions, or ambiguous translated residues were removed. V3J clonotypes were defined as sequences sharing an identical inferred V gene, J gene, and CDR3 amino acid sequence. To compute the percentage overlap between repertoires, the number of shared unique clonotypes was divided by the size of the smaller repertoire. Repertoire richness was assessed with RTK rarefaction, the Chao1 estimator, and Recon v2.1 estimates of unobserved clonotypes. Generation probabilities were computed with OLGA for all TCRbeta clonotypes obtained by the gDNA method from several donors. TCRdb holds this immuneACCESS table with in-frame rearrangements only. Some clones are missing; in checked studies, unresolved V genes explain under half, and the rest has no known cause. V and J calls and clone size are as listed in that table; D and trimming were resolved from the DNA. The sample profile shows roughly 2.4 million clones; around 95% of them were found once. The ten most abundant clones make up 0.13% of the sample.

Study-wide findings and limitations: The small number of donors limited the genetic and exposure-history diversity represented. Based on pairwise subsampling, the degree of clonotype sharing among donors was expected to be affected by sequencing depth. Sampling was restricted to blood, and TCR repertoires in tissues likely differ from the TCR repertoires found in blood. Higher generation probabilities were observed for clonotypes shared by all four sorted-subset donors than for non-shared clonotypes. About 5% of naive CD4, approximately 3.7% of naive CD8, about 2.5% of memory CD4, and 0.35% to 0.4% of memory CD8 clonotypes were shared across a few donors. Even with the large sequencing depth, rarefaction of the sorted-subset datasets indicated that sequencing was incomplete. Naive subsets generally had larger estimated clonotype richness than memory subsets.

Sequences were obtained from naive CD4+ T cells sorted from blood. The label giving this sample's cell subset or site can be read as: CD45RA+ positively selected. The chain couples TRBV30 to TRBJ1-2, with 8 central nucleotides matching TRBD1. The TCR originated in a man aged 18 to 29 in good health. For the CDR3, the sequence is CAWGRAQGVGYTF. Here is the DNA: TGTGCCTGGGGTAGGGCACAGGGGGTTGGCTACACCTTC. Full variable domain (CDR3 extended with the reference TRBV30 and TRBJ1-2 proteins): SQTIHQWPATLVQPVGSPLSLECTVEGTSNPNLYWYRQAAGRGLQLLFYSVGIGQISSEVPQNLSASRPQDRQFILSSKKLLLSDSGFYLCAWGRAQGVGYTFGSGTRLTVV.